These 6 T cell receptor beta chains share one sample of origin, sequenced in a study of cytotoxic CD8 clonotypes in ibrutinib-treated CLL (dated by TCRdb to the early 2020s). Library preparation employed the immunoSEQ multiplex PCR assay. TCRdb stores this immuneACCESS table with in-frame sequences only. Part of the clones is absent; in the studies checked, under half of the shortfall reflects unresolved V genes, and no reason is known for the rest. The sample table lists some 46,000 clones, roughly 69% of them with a count of one. The top ten clonotypes cover around an eighth of the sample. In light of the paper, this sample's time point label describes: 12 months on ibrutinib. This sample comprised PBMCs, obtained after 12 months of ibrutinib treatment. These receptors were taken from a human donor with chronic lymphocytic leukemia.

The chain carries TRBV5-1 and TRBJ2-1, with 9 bases fitting TRBD2. The CDR3 is 16 residues long. The germline gives CDR1 SGHRS, CDR2 YFSETQ. J lost 6 bases, V lost 0 bases, and 7 bases had no gene match. The CDR3 DNA reads TGCGCCAGCAGCTTGGCGTGGGGGACTAGCTCCAATGAGCAGTTCTTC. Translation: CASSLAWGTSSNEQFF.

The chain couples TRBV7-7 to TRBJ2-2; TRBD2 matches at 7 bases. Germline assignment: CDR1 SSHAT and CDR2 FNYEAQ (reference sequence). This CDR3 is 17 amino acids long. Unmatched junction bases numbered 12, after V lost 5 bases and J lost 3 bases. The CDR3 DNA follows: TGTGCCAGCAGCGGGGGGGAGGGGAGCGGATACACCGGGGAGCTGTTTTTT. Its protein product is CASSGGEGSGYTGELFF.

The chain joins TRBV19 to TRBJ1-1; TRBD1 is a possible D gene (6 bases). The ends were cut back, 5 bases at V and 1 base at J, with 11 bases in the middle. Germline V gene sequence: CDR1 LNHDA, CDR2 SQIVND (reference sequence). The CDR3 runs 14 residues. The CDR3 here is CASSWTVWNTEAFF. CDR3 DNA: TGTGCCAGTAGTTGGACAGTTTGGAACACTGAAGCTTTCTTT.

J is TRBJ1-5 and V is TRBV10-1, with D uncertain. The CDR3 loop spans 15 amino acids. Germline V CDR1 and CDR2: WNHNN, SYGVQD (reference sequence). Trimming left V 10 bases short and J 4 bases short, with 20 bases between. In DNA, the CDR3 is TGCGCCACCAAAACTTCTACATCGGGGAATCAGCCCCAGCATTTT. This encodes CATKTSTSGNQPQHF.

CDR3 sequence reads: CASSRDYNRVEKLFF. The CDR3 nucleotides read TGTGCCAGTAGTCGGGATTATAACAGAGTAGAAAAACTGTTTTTT. V gene TRBV19 combines with J gene TRBJ1-4; no clear D gene. The CDR3 totals 15 residues. Trimming left V 5 bases short and J 8 bases short, with 18 bases between. From germline, CDR1 is LNHDA and CDR2 SQIVND (reference sequence). Filled out from reference TRBV19 and TRBJ1-4, the complete variable domain reads DGGITQSPKYLFRKEGQNVTLSCEQNLNHDAMYWYRQDPGQGLRLIYYSQIVNDFQKGDIAEGYSVSREKKESFPLTVTSAQKNPTAFYLCASSRDYNRVEKLFFGSGTQLSVL.

The chain carries TRBV11-2 and TRBJ2-1, with TRBD2 matching over 10 bases. Trimming took 1 base from V and 9 from J; bases not matched to a gene: 6. CDR3 length: 15 residues. Germline V gives CDR1 SGHAT, CDR2 FQNNGV. Here the CDR3 DNA reads TGTGCCAGCAGCTTAGCCAGCGGGAGGGCATCTGAGCAGTTCTTC. It translates to CASSLASGRASEQFF.